A single sample gave rise to the 4 T cell receptor beta chains below, sequenced in a study of T cells after yellow fever vaccination. MiXCR was run by TCRdb on the 5' RACE reads, yielding one entry per CDR3 protein. This table holds under 550,000 distinct CDR3 sequences, 21% found once. Sequenced here: PBMCs, sampled 20 to 25 days after the first yellow fever vaccination. Receptor source: a man in his late teens or twenties who received the YFV17D yellow fever vaccine.

The chain recombines TRBV5-6 with TRBJ2-3; either TRBD1 or TRBD2 may supply D (5 bases each). Germline-derived CDR1 and CDR2 are SGHDT and YYEEEE. V lost 4 bases and J lost 14, with 17 bases in between. CDR3 size: 12 residues. Here the CDR3 reads CASSLRDHGWYF. In DNA form, the CDR3 reads TGTGCCAGCAGCCTCCGGGACCACGGGTGGTATTTT.

The chain links TRBV6-2 or TRBV6-3 to TRBJ1-2; no firm D call. The V gene's germline CDR1 is MNHEY and CDR2 SVGEGT. V lost 3 bases and J 8 bases, leaving 7 bases between the germline ends. This CDR3 is 11 amino acids long. The CDR3 coding sequence is TGTGCCAGCAGTTATCTCTCCGGCTACACCTTC. It encodes CASSYLSGYTF.

This clonotype appeared many times. CDR3 bases: TGCGCCAGCAGCCAGTCCCGGGACCCTCCTTATACGCAGTATTTT. It is translated as CASSQSRDPPYTQYF. This chain links TRBV4-3 with TRBJ2-3; D may correspond to TRBD1 or TRBD2 (5 bases each). The CDR3 consists of 15 residues. V was pared by 3 bases and J by 7 bases, with 17 bases between. Per germline, CDR1 LGHNA and CDR2 YSLEER.

The chain joins TRBV7-9 to TRBJ2-3; D gene ambiguous. The CDR3 runs 14 residues. Trimming removed 0 bases at V and 6 bases at J, with 10 bases between. Per germline, CDR1 SEHNR and CDR2 FQNEAQ (reference sequence). For the CDR3, the DNA is TGTGCCAGCAGCTTAGCCATCCCGAGGGATACGCAGTATTTT. This codes for CASSLAIPRDTQYF.